The following is a TCR beta chain sequence with its context. What it binds is not known. This record belongs to a study of OX40 agonist ivuxolimab in advanced cancers. Background on the study: Clinicians treated patients with ivuxolimab, an agonistic anti-OX40 (CD134) antibody. Partial responses occurred in three patients (one hepatocellular carcinoma, two cutaneous melanoma).

Only in-frame clones appear in the TCRdb table, and some are missing; sequencing was by immunoSEQ multiplex PCR. The sample yields roughly 75,000 clones, around four fifths seen once. CDR3 length: 15 residues. V was clipped by 5 bases and J by 4 bases, with 15 bases between them. The germline V gene encodes CDR1 SGHTA and CDR2 FQGNSA. The study, taken as a whole, reports: Dose levels from 0.1 to 3.0 mg/kg saw CD4+ and CD8+ blood T cells expand clonally by week 6. Individuals who were partial responders at 0.1-3.0 mg/kg had clonal expansion that ranked among the lowest.

The material was CD4+ or CD8+ T cells sorted from blood, obtained in a trial of the OX40 agonist ivuxolimab. The chain joins TRBV7-2 to TRBJ2-1, with D possibly matching TRBD2 (6 bases). This clonotype was obtained from an adult with an advanced solid tumor such as melanoma, head and neck, liver or kidney cancer. The CDR3 nucleotides are TGTGCCAGCAGCCTAGACCGAGGGAGGTACAATGAGCAGTTCTTC. Its translation is CASSLDRGRYNEQFF.